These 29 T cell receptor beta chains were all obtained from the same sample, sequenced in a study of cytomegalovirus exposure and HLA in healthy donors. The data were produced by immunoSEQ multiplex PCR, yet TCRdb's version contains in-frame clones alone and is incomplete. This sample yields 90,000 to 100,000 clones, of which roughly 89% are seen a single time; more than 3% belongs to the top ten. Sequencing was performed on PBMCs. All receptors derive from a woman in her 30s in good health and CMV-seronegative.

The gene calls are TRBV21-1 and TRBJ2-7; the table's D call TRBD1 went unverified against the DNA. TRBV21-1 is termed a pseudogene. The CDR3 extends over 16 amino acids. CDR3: CASSKGTPPEAYEQYF. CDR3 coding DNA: TGTGCCAGCAGCAAAGGGACACCACCCGAGGCCTACGAGCAGTACTTC.

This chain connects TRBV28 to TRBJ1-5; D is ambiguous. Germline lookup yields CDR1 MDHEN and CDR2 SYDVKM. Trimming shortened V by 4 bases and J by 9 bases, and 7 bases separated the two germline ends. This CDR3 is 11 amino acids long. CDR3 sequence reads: CASSSYMPQHF. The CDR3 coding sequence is TGTGCCAGCAGTTCGTACATGCCCCAGCATTTT.

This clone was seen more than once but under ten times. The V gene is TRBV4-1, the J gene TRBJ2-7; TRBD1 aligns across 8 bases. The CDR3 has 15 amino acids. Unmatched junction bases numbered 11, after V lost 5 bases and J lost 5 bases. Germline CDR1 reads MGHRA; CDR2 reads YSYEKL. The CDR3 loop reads CASSYRDRGPNEQYF. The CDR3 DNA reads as TGCGCCAGCAGCTACCGCGACAGGGGTCCCAACGAGCAGTACTTC.

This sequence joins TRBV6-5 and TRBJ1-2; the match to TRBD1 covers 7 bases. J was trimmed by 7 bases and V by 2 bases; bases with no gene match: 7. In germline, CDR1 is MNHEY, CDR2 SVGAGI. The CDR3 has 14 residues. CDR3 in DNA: TGTGCCAGCAGTTACAGACAGGGAATAGGTGGCTACACCTTC. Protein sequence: CASSYRQGIGGYTF.

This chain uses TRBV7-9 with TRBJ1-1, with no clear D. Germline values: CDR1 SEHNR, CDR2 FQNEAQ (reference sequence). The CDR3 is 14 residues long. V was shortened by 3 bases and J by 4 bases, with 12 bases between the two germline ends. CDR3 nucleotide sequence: TGTGCCAGCAGCTTCATGACTCGGGGCACTGAAGCTTTCTTT. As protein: CASSFMTRGTEAFF.

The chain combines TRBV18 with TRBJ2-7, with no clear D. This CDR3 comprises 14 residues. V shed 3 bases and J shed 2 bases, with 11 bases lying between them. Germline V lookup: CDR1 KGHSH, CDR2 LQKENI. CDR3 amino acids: CASSPGRIPYEQYF. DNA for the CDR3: TGTGCCAGCTCACCCGGCAGGATACCCTACGAGCAGTACTTC.

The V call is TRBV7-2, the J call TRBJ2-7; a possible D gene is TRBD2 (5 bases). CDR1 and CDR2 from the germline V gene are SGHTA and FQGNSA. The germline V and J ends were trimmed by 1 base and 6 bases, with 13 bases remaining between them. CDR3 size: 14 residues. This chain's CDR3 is CASSLGSRGAEQYF. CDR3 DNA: TGTGCCAGCAGCTTAGGGTCCCGGGGAGCCGAGCAGTACTTC. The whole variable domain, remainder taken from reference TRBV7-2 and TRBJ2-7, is GAGVSQSPSNKVTEKGKDVELRCDPISGHTALYWYRQSLGQGLEFLIYFQGNSAPDKSGLPSDRFSAERTGGSVSTLTIQRTQQEDSAVYLCASSLGSRGAEQYFGPGTRLTVT.

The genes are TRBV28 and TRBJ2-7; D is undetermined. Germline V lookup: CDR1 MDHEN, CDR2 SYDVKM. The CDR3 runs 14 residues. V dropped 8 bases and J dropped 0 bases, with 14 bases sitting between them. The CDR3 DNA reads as TGTGCCAGCCGCCCCCCCCTGAGCTCCTACGAGCAGTACTTC. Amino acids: CASRPPLSSYEQYF.

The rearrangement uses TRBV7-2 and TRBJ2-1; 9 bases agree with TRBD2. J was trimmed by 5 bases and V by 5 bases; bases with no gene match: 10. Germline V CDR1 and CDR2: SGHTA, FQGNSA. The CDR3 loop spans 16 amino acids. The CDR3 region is CASSPWIAGVDNEQFF. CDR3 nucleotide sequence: TGTGCCAGCAGCCCCTGGATAGCGGGGGTGGACAATGAGCAGTTCTTC.

CDR3 loop: CASQVGGNYGYTF. CDR3 sequence (DNA): TGTGCCAGCCAGGTCGGGGGTAACTATGGCTACACCTTC. This chain links TRBV5-4 with TRBJ1-2; D might be TRBD1 (5 bases). Between the trimmed V and J ends, which lost 7 bases and 1 base, there was a span of 11 bases. Germline V CDR1 and CDR2: SGHNT, YYREEE (reference sequence). The CDR3 length is 13 residues. Full variable domain (missing parts from reference TRBV5-4 and TRBJ1-2): ETGVTQSPTHLIKTRGQQVTLRCSSQSGHNTVSWYQQALGQGPQFIFQYYREEENGRGNFPPRFSGLQFPNYSSELNVNALELDDSALYLCASQVGGNYGYTFGSGTRLTVV.

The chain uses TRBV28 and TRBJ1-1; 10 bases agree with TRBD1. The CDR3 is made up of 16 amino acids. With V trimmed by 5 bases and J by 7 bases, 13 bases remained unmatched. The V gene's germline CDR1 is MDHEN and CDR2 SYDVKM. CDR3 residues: CASSLLTGGGLFEAFF. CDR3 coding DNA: TGTGCCAGCAGTCTCCTGACAGGGGGCGGCTTATTTGAAGCTTTCTTT. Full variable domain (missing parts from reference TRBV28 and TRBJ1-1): DVKVTQSSRYLVKRTGEKVFLECVQDMDHENMFWYRQDPGLGLRLIYFSYDVKMKEKGDIPEGYSVSREKKERFSLILESASTNQTSMYLCASSLLTGGGLFEAFFGQGTRLTVV.

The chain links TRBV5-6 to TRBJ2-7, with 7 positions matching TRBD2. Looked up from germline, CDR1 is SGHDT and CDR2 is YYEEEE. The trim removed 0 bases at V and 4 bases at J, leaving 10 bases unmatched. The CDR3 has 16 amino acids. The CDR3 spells CASSLAGGGSHYEQYF. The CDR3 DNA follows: TGTGCCAGCAGCTTGGCTGGCGGGGGATCCCATTACGAGCAGTACTTC.

The CDR3 sequence is CASSLGAGPQHF. CDR3 DNA: TGTGCCAGCAGCTTAGGCGCGGGGCCCCAGCATTTT. The chain carries TRBV7-8 and TRBJ1-5; D uncertain. V was trimmed by 1 base and J by 9 bases, leaving 7 bases between them. Per the germline V gene, CDR1 is SGHVS and CDR2 is FQNEAQ. The CDR3 loop spans 12 amino acids.

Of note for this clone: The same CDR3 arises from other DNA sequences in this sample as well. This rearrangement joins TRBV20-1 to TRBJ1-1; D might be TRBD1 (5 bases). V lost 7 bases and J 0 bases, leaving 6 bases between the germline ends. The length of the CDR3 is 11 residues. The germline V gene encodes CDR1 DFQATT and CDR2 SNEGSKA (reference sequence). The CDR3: CSGQLNTEAFF. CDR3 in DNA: TGCAGTGGACAGTTGAACACTGAAGCTTTCTTT.

This CDR3 is CATSRERLLTEAFF. The CDR3 region has the DNA TGTGCCACCAGCAGAGAGAGATTACTCACTGAAGCTTTCTTT. The chain uses TRBV15 and TRBJ1-1, with D unclear. CDR1 LNHNV and CDR2 YYDKDF come from the germline V gene (reference sequence). Deletions cut 0 bases from V and 4 bases from J, with 9 bases between. This CDR3 has 14 residues.

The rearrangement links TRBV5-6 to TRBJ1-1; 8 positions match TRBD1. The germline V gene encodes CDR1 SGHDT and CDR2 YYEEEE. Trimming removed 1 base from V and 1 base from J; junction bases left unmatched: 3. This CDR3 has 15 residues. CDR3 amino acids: CASSLPGQGNTEAFF. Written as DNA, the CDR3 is TGTGCCAGCAGCTTGCCCGGACAGGGGAACACTGAAGCTTTCTTT.

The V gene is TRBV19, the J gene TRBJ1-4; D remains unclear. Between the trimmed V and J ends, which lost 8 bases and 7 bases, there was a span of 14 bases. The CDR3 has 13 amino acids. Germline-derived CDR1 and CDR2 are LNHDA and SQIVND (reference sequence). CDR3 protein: CASALLKTEKLFF. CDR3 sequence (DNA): TGTGCCAGTGCACTACTTAAAACTGAAAAACTGTTTTTT.

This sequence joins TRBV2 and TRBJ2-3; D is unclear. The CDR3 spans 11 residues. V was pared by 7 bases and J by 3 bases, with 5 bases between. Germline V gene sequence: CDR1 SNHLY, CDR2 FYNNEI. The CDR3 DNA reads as TGTGCCAGCATGTCTACAGATACGCAGTATTTT. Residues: CASMSTDTQYF.

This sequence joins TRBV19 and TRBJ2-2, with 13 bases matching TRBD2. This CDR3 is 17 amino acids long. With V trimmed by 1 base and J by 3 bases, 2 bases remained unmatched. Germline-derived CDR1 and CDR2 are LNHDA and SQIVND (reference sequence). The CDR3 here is CASSIGTSGSYTGELFF. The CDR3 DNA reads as TGTGCCAGTAGTATAGGGACTAGCGGGAGCTACACCGGGGAGCTGTTTTTT.

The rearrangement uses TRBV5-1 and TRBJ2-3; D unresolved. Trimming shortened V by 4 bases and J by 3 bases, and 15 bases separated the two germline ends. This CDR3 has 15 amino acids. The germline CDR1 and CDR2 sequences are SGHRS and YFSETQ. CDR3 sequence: CASSRAGWSTDTQYF. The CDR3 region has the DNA TGCGCCAGCAGCCGCGCCGGATGGAGTACAGATACGCAGTATTTT.

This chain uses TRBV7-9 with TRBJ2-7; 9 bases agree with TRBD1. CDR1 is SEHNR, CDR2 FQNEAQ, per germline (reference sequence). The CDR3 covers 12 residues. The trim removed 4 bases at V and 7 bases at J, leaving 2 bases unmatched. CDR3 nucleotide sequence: TGTGCCAGCAGCTGGACAGGGGTTGAGCAGTACTTC. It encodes CASSWTGVEQYF.

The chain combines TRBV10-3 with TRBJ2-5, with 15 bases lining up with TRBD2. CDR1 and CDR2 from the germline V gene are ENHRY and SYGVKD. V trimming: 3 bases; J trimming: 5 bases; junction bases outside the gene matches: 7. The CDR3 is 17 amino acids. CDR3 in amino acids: CAISDFGLAGGRETQYF. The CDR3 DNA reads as TGTGCCATCAGTGACTTCGGACTAGCGGGGGGGCGGGAGACCCAGTACTTC.

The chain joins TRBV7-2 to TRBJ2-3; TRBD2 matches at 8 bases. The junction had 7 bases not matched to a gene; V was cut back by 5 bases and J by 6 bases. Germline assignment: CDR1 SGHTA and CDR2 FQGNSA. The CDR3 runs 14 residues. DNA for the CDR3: TGTGCCAGCAGCCTTTCGGGGGGGCCGGATACGCAGTATTTT. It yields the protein CASSLSGGPDTQYF.

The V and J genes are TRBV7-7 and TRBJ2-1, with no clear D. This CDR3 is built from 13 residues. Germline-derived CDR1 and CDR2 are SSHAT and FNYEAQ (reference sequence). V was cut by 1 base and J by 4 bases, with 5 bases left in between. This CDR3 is CASSLEQYNEQFF. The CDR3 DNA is TGTGCCAGCAGCTTAGAACAGTACAATGAGCAGTTCTTC.

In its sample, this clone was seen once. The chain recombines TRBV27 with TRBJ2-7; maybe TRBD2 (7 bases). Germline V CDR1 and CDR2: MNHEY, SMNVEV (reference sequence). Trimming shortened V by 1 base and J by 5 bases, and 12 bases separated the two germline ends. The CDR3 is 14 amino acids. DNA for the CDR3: TGTGCCAGCAGTTTATGGGGGGGCGTGAACGAGCAGTACTTC. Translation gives CASSLWGGVNEQYF.

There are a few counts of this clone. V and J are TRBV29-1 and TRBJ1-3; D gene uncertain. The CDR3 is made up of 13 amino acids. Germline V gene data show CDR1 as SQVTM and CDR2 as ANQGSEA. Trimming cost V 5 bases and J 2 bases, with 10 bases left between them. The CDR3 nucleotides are TGCAGCGTTTGGGAGGGTACTGGAAACACCATATATTTT. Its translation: CSVWEGTGNTIYF.

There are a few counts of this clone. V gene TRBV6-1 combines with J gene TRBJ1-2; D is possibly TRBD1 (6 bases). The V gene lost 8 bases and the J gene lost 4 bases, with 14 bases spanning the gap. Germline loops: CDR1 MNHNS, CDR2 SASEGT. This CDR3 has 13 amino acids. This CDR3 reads CASEARGIYGYTF. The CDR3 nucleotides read TGTGCCAGCGAGGCAAGGGGGATCTATGGCTACACCTTC.

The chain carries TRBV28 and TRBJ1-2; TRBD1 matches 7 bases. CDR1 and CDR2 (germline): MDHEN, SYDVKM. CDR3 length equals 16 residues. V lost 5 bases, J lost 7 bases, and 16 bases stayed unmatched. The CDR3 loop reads CASSTPFTGAFTGYTF. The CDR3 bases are TGTGCCAGCAGTACCCCTTTTACAGGGGCTTTTACTGGCTACACCTTC.

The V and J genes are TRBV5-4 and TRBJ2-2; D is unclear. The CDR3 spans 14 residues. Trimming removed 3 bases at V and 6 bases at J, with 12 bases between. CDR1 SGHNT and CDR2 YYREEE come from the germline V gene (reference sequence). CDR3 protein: CASSSLVIAGELFF. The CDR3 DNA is TGTGCCAGCAGCTCCCTAGTCATTGCCGGGGAGCTGTTTTTT.